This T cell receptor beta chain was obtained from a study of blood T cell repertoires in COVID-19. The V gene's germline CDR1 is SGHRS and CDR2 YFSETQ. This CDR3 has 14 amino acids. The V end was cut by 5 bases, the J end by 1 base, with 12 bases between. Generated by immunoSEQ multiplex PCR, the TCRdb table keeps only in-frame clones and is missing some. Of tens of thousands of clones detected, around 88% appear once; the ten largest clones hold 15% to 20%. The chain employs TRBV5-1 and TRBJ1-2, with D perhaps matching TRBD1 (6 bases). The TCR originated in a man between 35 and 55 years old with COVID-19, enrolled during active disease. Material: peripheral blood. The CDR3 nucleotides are TGCGCCAGCAGTTCGGACAGCCGTAACTATGGCTACACCTTC. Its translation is CASSSDSRNYGYTF.